Listed below are T cell receptor beta chains from one sample, sequenced in a study of identical twins. TCRdb re-derived calls from the 5' RACE reads in MiXCR, one entry per CDR3 protein. This sample has 300,000 to 350,000 distinct CDR3 sequences; roughly an eighth occur once, and the top ten carry 7.2%. This same sample was also taken into another study, of yellow fever vaccine responses in identical twins.

Sample: CD8+ T cells sorted from blood. The receptor set was obtained from a woman younger than 35 in good health. Each CDR3 is given with its conserved first and last residue. Fields, in order: V gene, J gene, CDR3 length, D gene, CDR3 protein. The D gene is left open where the match is weak.

TRBV12-3/TRBV12-4	TRBJ2-7	16	-	CASSFGARGSSYEQYF
TRBV4-2	TRBJ2-1	15	TRBD2	CASSRRTSGNNEQFF
TRBV5-6	TRBJ1-2	14	-	CASSPPQGNYGYTF
TRBV27	TRBJ2-2	20	TRBD2	CASSPFQTSGRALDTGELFF
TRBV20-1	TRBJ2-1	14	TRBD2	CSARGTSGSNEQFF
TRBV7-8	TRBJ2-2	15	-	CASSLVGGQDGELFF
TRBV28	TRBJ2-2	13	-	CASSFGYTGELFF
TRBV6-5	TRBJ1-2	15	-	CASSYSEGGINGYTF
TRBV27	TRBJ2-1	12	TRBD1	CASAGDSNEQFF
TRBV7-6	TRBJ2-5	16	-	CASSPEVGELQETQYF
TRBV4-2	TRBJ1-6	18	-	CASSQYRSHREVESPLHF
TRBV7-9	TRBJ1-2	16	-	CASSFPFSGHNYGYTF
TRBV27	TRBJ2-5	14	-	CASSDTRGSETQYF
TRBV6-5	TRBJ1-5	15	-	CASSYSVESFQPQHF
TRBV7-8	TRBJ2-2	16	TRBD1	CASSTERGLYTGELFF
TRBV5-6	TRBJ2-7	15	TRBD2	CASSLNSGMTYEQYF
TRBV24-1	TRBJ1-1	15	-	CATSDPRTGNTEAFF
TRBV7-9	TRBJ2-7	15	TRBD2	CASSLASGTSYEQYF
TRBV29-1	TRBJ2-7	13	TRBD2	CSVGSGASYEQYF
TRBV3-1	TRBJ2-1	15	-	CASSQVWGVDNEQFF
TRBV5-1	TRBJ1-1	14	-	CASSGEGGNTEAFF
TRBV5-5	TRBJ2-1	15	-	CASSLYRALYNEQFF
TRBV27	TRBJ2-3	13	-	CASKGGRWDTQYF